These T cell receptor beta chains were read from a single sample in a study of blood T cell repertoires in COVID-19. Libraries were prepared by immunoSEQ multiplex PCR; TCRdb keeps only in-frame clonotypes and omits some of them. The sample includes under 250,000 clones, 84% of them seen just once. Sequenced sample: peripheral blood. The receptors here all came from a man aged 50 to 59 with active or convalescent COVID-19. Each CDR3 is given with its conserved first and last residue. A D gene is named only where the DNA matches it firmly. A row's size may be missing; if present it is once, few, many or a size class.

TRBJ1-2,TRBV5-4,-,-,CASSSSQGRGYGYTF,TGTGCCAGCAGCAGTTCACAGGGACGGGGCTATGGCTACACCTTC
TRBJ2-1,TRBV19,TRBD2,-,CASSSRTSGGYEQFF,TGTGCCAGTAGTTCCAGGACTAGCGGGGGGTATGAGCAGTTCTTC
TRBJ2-1,TRBV11-2,TRBD2,few,CASSLFSGGANEQFF,TGTGCCAGCAGCTTATTTAGCGGGGGGGCAAATGAGCAGTTCTTC
TRBJ1-1,TRBV11-3,-,-,CASSFGGAGTEAFF,TGTGCCAGCAGCTTCGGGGGGGCCGGCACTGAAGCTTTCTTT
TRBJ1-2,TRBV7-2,-,-,CASSFAGGNVYGYTF,TGTGCCAGCAGCTTTGCGGGGGGAAATGTCTATGGCTACACCTTC
TRBJ1-4,TRBV6-6,-,-,CASSSGRRMMFF,TGTGCCAGCAGCAGTGGTAGGAGGATGATGTTTTTT
TRBJ1-5,TRBV30,-,-,CAWSVRDGQPQHF,TGTGCCTGGAGTGTCAGGGATGGCCAGCCCCAGCATTTT
TRBJ1-1,TRBV9,-,-,CASSPLGPGQNTEAFF,TGTGCCAGCAGCCCTTTGGGCCCGGGACAGAACACTGAAGCTTTCTTT
TRBJ2-7,TRBV4-3,-,-,CASSQGYRGGRRYEQYF,TGCGCCAGCAGCCAAGGTTATAGGGGGGGCCGTCGCTACGAGCAGTACTTC
TRBJ1-1,TRBV6-5,-,-,CASSLRGGTEAFF,TGTGCCAGCAGTCTCCGGGGGGGGACTGAAGCTTTCTTT
TRBJ1-2,TRBV3-1/TRBV3-2,-,-,CASSRDSGYGYTF,TGTGCCAGCAGCCGGGACTCGGGCTATGGCTACACCTTC